This T cell receptor beta chain is drawn from a study of cytomegalovirus exposure and HLA in healthy donors. Produced via immunoSEQ multiplex PCR; TCRdb's table is partial and in-frame only. The table lists around 150,000 clones, around 92% of them singletons. The source of this sequence is a woman younger than 30 in good health and CMV-seropositive. The source material was PBMCs.

The chain's CDR3 is CASSYTRQQETQYF. The CDR3 DNA reads TGTGCCAGCAGTTACACCCGACAGCAAGAGACCCAGTACTTC. J is TRBJ2-5 and V is TRBV6-5; tentative D call: TRBD1 (5 bases). Deletions cut 2 bases from V and 2 bases from J, with 9 bases between. The CDR3 totals 14 residues. The germline V gene encodes CDR1 MNHEY and CDR2 SVGAGI.